Included here is one TCR beta chain sequence, with context. Its antigen is still unknown. This record belongs to a study of T cell responses to AZD1222 COVID-19 vaccine. Study results and limitations: Clonal diversity was possibly underestimated; the donors were predominantly white British and more often female.

Germline CDR1 KGHDR, CDR2 SFDVKD. V shed 4 bases and J shed 1 base, with 12 bases lying between them. This CDR3 has 15 amino acids. Sequencing used immunoSEQ multiplex PCR; TCRdb keeps in-frame clones, though not all of them. Here the sample spans about 130,000 clones, 75% to 90% being singletons. The chain employs TRBV24-1 and TRBJ1-2; D is unclear. The TCR sequence derives from an adult who received the AZD1222 COVID-19 vaccine. The specimen was peripheral blood, collected 28 days after the second AZD1222 dose. The CDR3 region has the DNA TGTGCCACCAGTGACGCCAGCTACGATAACTATGGCTACACCTTC. It codes for CATSDASYDNYGYTF.